These 18 T cell receptor beta chains originate from one sample sequenced in a study of cytomegalovirus exposure and HLA in healthy donors. Both 60 Vbeta primers and 13 Jbeta primers went into the PCR. Only in-frame clones appear in the TCRdb table, and some are missing; sequencing was by immunoSEQ multiplex PCR. The sample consists of 120,000 to 150,000 clones, more than 60% of them appearing once. Specimen: PBMCs. These receptors were taken from a man in his forties or fifties in good health and CMV-seropositive.

In this sample, this clone turned up a few times. This rearrangement joins TRBV10-3 to TRBJ1-4, with D possibly matching TRBD1 (5 bases). With 0 bases removed from V and 8 bases from J, the gap between germline ends came to 22 bases. This CDR3 is 18 amino acids long. CDR1 ENHRY and CDR2 SYGVKD come from the germline V gene. The CDR3, as DNA: TGTGCCATCAGTGAGTCCGGCTCAACAGGCTTCGAACGAGAAAAACTGTTTTTT. Protein: CAISESGSTGFEREKLFF.

DNA of the CDR3: TGTGCCAGCAGATTCGGACAGGGGGCGCACACTGAAGCTTTCTTT. This gives the protein CASRFGQGAHTEAFF. The chain links TRBV6-5 to TRBJ1-1; 11 bases fit TRBD1. This CDR3 spans 15 amino acids. Germline-derived CDR1 and CDR2 are MNHEY and SVGAGI. V trimming: 6 bases; J trimming: 3 bases; junction bases outside the gene matches: 6.

The chain joins TRBV6-1 to TRBJ1-5, with D possibly being TRBD1 (5 bases). Germline lookup yields CDR1 MNHNS and CDR2 SASEGT. This CDR3 spans 14 amino acids. V shed 8 bases and J shed 7 bases, with 18 bases lying between them. This CDR3 reads CASSPQGIRQPQHF. The CDR3 DNA reads TGTGCCAGCTCCCCCCAGGGAATCCGCCAGCCCCAGCATTTT.

The chain uses TRBV28 and TRBJ1-1; possible D gene TRBD1, 6 bases. V was clipped by 6 bases and J by 0 bases, with 23 bases between them. Germline CDR1 and CDR2: MDHEN and SYDVKM. The CDR3 sequence is 18 residues long. In nucleotides, the CDR3 is TGTGCCAGCAGGAACCGGGCTGGGGGCTCGTTGTTGAACACTGAAGCTTTCTTT. It encodes CASRNRAGGSLLNTEAFF.

The genes are TRBV7-6 and TRBJ1-1; weak D call: TRBD1 (6 bases). CDR1 and CDR2 (germline): SGHVS, FNYEAQ. The CDR3 sequence is 15 residues long. Trimming left V 4 bases short and J 3 bases short, with 15 bases between. This chain's CDR3 is CASSYLQGYDTEAFF. The CDR3 DNA reads as TGTGCCAGCAGCTACCTACAGGGATACGACACTGAAGCTTTCTTT. The full variable domain, in which reference TRBV7-6 and TRBJ1-1 provide the parts outside the CDR3, is GAGVSQSPRYKVTKRGQDVALRCDPISGHVSLYWYRQALGQGPEFLTYFNYEAQQDKSGLPNDRFSAERPEGSISTLTIQRTEQRDSAMYRCASSYLQGYDTEAFFGQGTRLTVV.

V is TRBV18 and J is TRBJ2-7; 8 nucleotides line up with TRBD1. Germline CDR1 reads KGHSH; CDR2 reads LQKENI. Trimming removed 6 bases from V and 4 bases from J; junction bases left unmatched: 8. The CDR3 runs to 14 residues. This CDR3 reads CASSPGGGSYEQYF. In DNA, the CDR3 is TGTGCCAGCTCGCCAGGGGGCGGATCATACGAGCAGTACTTC.

A few counts support this clone. The genes are TRBV5-4 and TRBJ2-1; the D gene is possibly TRBD2 (5 bases). The germline V gene encodes CDR1 SGHNT and CDR2 YYREEE (reference sequence). The CDR3 extends over 15 amino acids. Trimming took 0 bases from V and 2 from J, leaving 9 bases between them. The CDR3, as DNA: TGTGCCAGCAGCTTGGGAGGGCCAACCTACAATGAGCAGTTCTTC. Translation: CASSLGGPTYNEQFF. Full variable domain (remainder filled in from reference TRBV5-4 and TRBJ2-1): ETGVTQSPTHLIKTRGQQVTLRCSSQSGHNTVSWYQQALGQGPQFIFQYYREEENGRGNFPPRFSGLQFPNYSSELNVNALELDDSALYLCASSLGGPTYNEQFFGPGTRLTVL.

The chain joins TRBV5-4 to TRBJ1-2; perhaps TRBD1 as D (5 bases). V was shortened by 0 bases and J by 0 bases, with 15 bases between the two germline ends. CDR3 length equals 17 residues. Germline CDR1 SGHNT, CDR2 YYREEE (reference sequence). The DNA of the CDR3 is TGTGCCAGCAGCTTGGGAGCGGGGCGGCAAACTAACTATGGCTACACCTTC. It yields the protein CASSLGAGRQTNYGYTF.

This sequence joins TRBV25-1 and TRBJ1-1; TRBD1 is a possible D gene (5 bases). This CDR3 comprises 14 residues. Trimming pared 6 bases from V and 4 bases from J, leaving 15 bases between. The V gene's germline CDR1 is MGHDK and CDR2 SYGVNS. The CDR3: CASRSLGEATEAFF. CDR3 DNA: TGTGCCAGCAGATCTCTAGGGGAGGCCACTGAAGCTTTCTTT.

On this clone: Other nucleotide sequences from this sample produce the same CDR3. The chain links TRBV9 to TRBJ2-7; 10 nucleotides line up with TRBD2. V shed 2 bases, J shed 4 bases, and the junction held 6 bases outside the gene matches. The CDR3 has 15 amino acids. In germline, CDR1 is SGDLS, CDR2 YYNGEE. CDR3 sequence: CASSVGASGRYEQYF. Here the CDR3 DNA reads TGTGCCAGCAGCGTGGGGGCTAGCGGGAGATACGAGCAGTACTTC.

The chain has TRBV4-2 and TRBJ2-5; TRBD1 matches 8 bases. Trimming cost V 4 bases and J 5 bases; bases outside gene matches: 9. CDR1 is LGHNA and CDR2 is YNFKEQ in the germline V gene. The CDR3 totals 15 residues. CDR3 coding DNA: TGTGCCAGCAGCCCCAATCCAGGGGGCGGGGAGACCCAGTACTTC. This codes for CASSPNPGGGETQYF.

This chain uses TRBV13 with TRBJ2-7; 10 bases align to TRBD1. CDR1 is PRHDT, CDR2 FYEKMQ, per germline (reference sequence). After removal of 5 bases from V and 2 bases from J, the junction contained 6 bases not matched to a gene. The CDR3 spans 15 residues. The CDR3 spells CASSPAGTGAYEQYF. The CDR3 bases are TGTGCCAGCAGCCCGGCCGGGACAGGGGCCTACGAGCAGTACTTC.

The V gene is TRBV11-2, the J gene TRBJ2-5, with D possibly TRBD2 on 5 matching bases. Germline values: CDR1 SGHAT, CDR2 FQNNGV. The CDR3 sequence is 13 residues long. V lost 5 bases and J 4 bases, leaving 11 bases between the germline ends. The CDR3 sequence is CASSPGYSETQYF. The DNA of the CDR3 is TGTGCCAGCAGCCCGGGGTACTCAGAGACCCAGTACTTC. Supplemented by reference TRBV11-2 and TRBJ2-5, the full variable domain reads EAGVAQSPRYKIIEKRQSVAFWCNPISGHATLYWYQQILGQGPKLLIQFQNNGVVDDSQLPKDRFSAERLKGVDSTLKIQPAKLEDSAVYLCASSPGYSETQYFGPGTRLLVL.

This sequence joins TRBV10-2 and TRBJ1-3; no definite D call. Germline V gene data show CDR1 as WSHSY and CDR2 as SAAADI. V was pared by 3 bases and J by 4 bases, with 10 bases between. This CDR3 spans 14 amino acids. CDR3 nucleotide sequence: TGCGCCAGCAGTGAATGGACGGGGGGAAACACCATATATTTT. It codes for CASSEWTGGNTIYF.

J is TRBJ1-1 and V is TRBV5-1; D gene ambiguous. The CDR3 spans 17 residues. V dropped 0 bases and J dropped 0 bases, with 15 bases sitting between them. Per the germline V gene, CDR1 is SGHRS and CDR2 is YFSETQ. CDR3 protein: CASSLVSPGIMNTEAFF. In nucleotides, the CDR3 is TGCGCCAGCAGCTTGGTTTCCCCGGGGATCATGAACACTGAAGCTTTCTTT.

This chain connects TRBV5-1 to TRBJ2-1, with 8 bases fitting TRBD2. CDR1 is SGHRS, CDR2 YFSETQ, per germline. With V trimmed by 1 base and J by 9 bases, 9 bases remained unmatched. The CDR3 consists of 15 residues. The CDR3 spells CASSLTSGSLSEQFF. CDR3 nucleotide sequence: TGCGCCAGCAGCTTGACGAGCGGGAGCTTGAGTGAGCAGTTCTTC.

V is TRBV21-1 and J is TRBJ2-2; TRBD2, the table's D call, was not compared with the DNA. TRBV21-1 has pseudogene status. This CDR3 is 17 amino acids long. The CDR3: CASSKVYAGGPNGELFF. In DNA, the CDR3 is TGTGCCAGCAGCAAAGTATATGCGGGAGGGCCAAACGGGGAGCTGTTTTTT.

The chain carries TRBV11-2 and TRBJ2-1; maybe TRBD2 (5 bases). From germline, CDR1 is SGHAT and CDR2 FQNNGV. The V end lost 5 bases, the J end lost 5 bases, and 13 bases lay between the germline ends. This CDR3 spans 14 amino acids. CDR3 DNA: TGTGCCAGCAGCCCTCAGGAGCGGAACAATGAGCAGTTCTTC. Translated: CASSPQERNNEQFF.